Below, one T cell receptor (beta chain) is given with its context. Its target is unknown. Naive-designated CD8 cells lacked CD45RO, were positively enriched for CCR7, and omitted terminally differentiated effector memory CD45RA+ cells. The method was immunoSEQ multiplex PCR; TCRdb's version includes in-frame clones alone and lacks a portion of them. Altogether roughly 2.1 million clones are present, 85% to 95% being singletons, with the ten largest covering under 2%. The data stem from a study of shared clonotypes between healthy human individuals. Study observations and caveats: Rarefaction demonstrated incomplete sorted-subset sequencing despite large depth. Having only a few donors restricted how much genetic and exposure-history diversity was captured. Lower generation probabilities were found for non-shared clonotypes than for those shared by all four donors.

The CDR3 runs to 16 residues. Germline V gene lookup returns CDR1 SQVTM and CDR2 ANQGSEA. V lost 4 bases and J lost 1; bases outside the gene matches: 8. The clonotype originates from a man aged 18 to 35 in good health. Some clones in this sample may be carry-over from other donors' samples. Source material: naive CD8+ T cells from PBMCs. The chain recombines TRBV29-1 with TRBJ1-1; 11 positions agree with TRBD1. Here the CDR3 DNA reads TGCAGCGTTGCCGGGACAGGGGGGGTTTGGAACACTGAAGCTTTCTTT. Its protein product is CSVAGTGGVWNTEAFF.